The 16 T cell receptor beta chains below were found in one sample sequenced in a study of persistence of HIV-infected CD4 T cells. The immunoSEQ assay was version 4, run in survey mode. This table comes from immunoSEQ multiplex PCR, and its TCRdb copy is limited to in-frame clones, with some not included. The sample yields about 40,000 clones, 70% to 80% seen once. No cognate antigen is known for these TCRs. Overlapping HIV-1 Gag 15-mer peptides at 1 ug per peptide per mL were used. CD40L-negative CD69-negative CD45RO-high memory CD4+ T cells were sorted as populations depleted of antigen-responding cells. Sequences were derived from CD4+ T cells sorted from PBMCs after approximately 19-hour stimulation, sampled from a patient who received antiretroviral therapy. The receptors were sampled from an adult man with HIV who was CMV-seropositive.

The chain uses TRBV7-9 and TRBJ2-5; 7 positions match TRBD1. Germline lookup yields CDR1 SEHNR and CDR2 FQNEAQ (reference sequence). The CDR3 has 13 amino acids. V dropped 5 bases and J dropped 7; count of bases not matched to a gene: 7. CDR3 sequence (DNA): TGTGCCAGCAGCCTACAGGGGCAGGGGACCCAGTACTTC. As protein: CASSLQGQGTQYF.

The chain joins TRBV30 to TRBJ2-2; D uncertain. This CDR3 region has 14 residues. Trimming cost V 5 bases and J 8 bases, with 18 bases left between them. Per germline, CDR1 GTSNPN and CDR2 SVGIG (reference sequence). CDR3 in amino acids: CAWQILQLPGELFF. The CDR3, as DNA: TGTGCCTGGCAAATTTTACAGCTCCCGGGGGAGCTGTTTTTT.

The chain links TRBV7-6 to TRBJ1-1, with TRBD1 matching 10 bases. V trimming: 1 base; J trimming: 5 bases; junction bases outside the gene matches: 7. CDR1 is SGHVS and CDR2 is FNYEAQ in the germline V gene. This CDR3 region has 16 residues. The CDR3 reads CASSLVSGTGDTEAFF. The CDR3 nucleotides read TGTGCCAGCAGCTTAGTCTCCGGGACAGGGGATACTGAAGCTTTCTTT.

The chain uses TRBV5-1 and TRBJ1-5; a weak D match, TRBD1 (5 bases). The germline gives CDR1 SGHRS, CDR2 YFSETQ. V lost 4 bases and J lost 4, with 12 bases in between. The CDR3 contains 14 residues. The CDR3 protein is CASSAGTGNQPQHF. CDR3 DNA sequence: TGCGCCAGCAGCGCAGGGACGGGTAATCAGCCCCAGCATTTT.

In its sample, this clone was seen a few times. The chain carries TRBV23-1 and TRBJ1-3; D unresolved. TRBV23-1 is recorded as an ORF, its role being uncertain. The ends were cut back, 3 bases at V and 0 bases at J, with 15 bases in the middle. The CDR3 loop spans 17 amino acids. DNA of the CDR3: TGCGCCAGCAGTCAGTCGGAAGACGCGAACTCTGGAAACACCATATATTTT. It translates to CASSQSEDANSGNTIYF.

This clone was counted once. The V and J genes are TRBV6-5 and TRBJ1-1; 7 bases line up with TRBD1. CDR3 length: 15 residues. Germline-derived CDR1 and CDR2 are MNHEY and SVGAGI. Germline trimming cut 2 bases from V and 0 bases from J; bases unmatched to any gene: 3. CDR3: CASSYRRGVNTEAFF. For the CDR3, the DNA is TGTGCCAGCAGTTACCGCAGGGGGGTGAACACTGAAGCTTTCTTT.

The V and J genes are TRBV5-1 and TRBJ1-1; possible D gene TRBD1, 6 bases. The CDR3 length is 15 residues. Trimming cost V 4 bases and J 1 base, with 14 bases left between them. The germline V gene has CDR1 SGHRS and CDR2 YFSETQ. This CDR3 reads CASSPGAGRNTEAFF. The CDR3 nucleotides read TGCGCCAGCAGCCCGGGGGCAGGTCGGAACACTGAAGCTTTCTTT.

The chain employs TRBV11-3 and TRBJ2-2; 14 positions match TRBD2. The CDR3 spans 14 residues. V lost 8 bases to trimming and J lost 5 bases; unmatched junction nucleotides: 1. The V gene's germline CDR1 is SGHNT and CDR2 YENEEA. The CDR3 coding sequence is TGTGCCAGCGGACTAGCGGGAGGTACCGGGGAGCTGTTTTTT. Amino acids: CASGLAGGTGELFF.

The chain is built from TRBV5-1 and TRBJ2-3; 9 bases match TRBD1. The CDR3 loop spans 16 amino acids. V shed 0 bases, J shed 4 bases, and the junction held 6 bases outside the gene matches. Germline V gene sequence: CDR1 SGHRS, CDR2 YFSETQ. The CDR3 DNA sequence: TGCGCCAGCAGCTTGGCGCCGGGACAGGGATCAGATACGCAGTATTTT. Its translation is CASSLAPGQGSDTQYF.

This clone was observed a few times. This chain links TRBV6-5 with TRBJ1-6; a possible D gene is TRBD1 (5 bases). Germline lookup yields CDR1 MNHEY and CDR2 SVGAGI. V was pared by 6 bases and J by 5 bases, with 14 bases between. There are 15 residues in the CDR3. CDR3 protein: CASRSSGSHNSPLHF. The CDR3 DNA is TGTGCCAGCAGATCGTCAGGGTCCCATAATTCACCCCTCCACTTT.

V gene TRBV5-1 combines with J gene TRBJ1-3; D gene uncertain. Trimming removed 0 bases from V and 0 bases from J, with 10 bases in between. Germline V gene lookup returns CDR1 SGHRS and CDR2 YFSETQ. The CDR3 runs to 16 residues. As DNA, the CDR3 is TGCGCCAGCAGCTTGGAAAGGGCAGACTCTGGAAACACCATATATTTT. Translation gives CASSLERADSGNTIYF.

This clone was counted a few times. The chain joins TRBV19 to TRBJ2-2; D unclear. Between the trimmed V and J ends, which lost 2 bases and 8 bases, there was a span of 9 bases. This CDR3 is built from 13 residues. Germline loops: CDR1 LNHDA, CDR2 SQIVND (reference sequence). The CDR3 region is CASSINSLGELFF. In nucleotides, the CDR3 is TGTGCCAGTAGTATAAACTCCCTGGGGGAGCTGTTTTTT.

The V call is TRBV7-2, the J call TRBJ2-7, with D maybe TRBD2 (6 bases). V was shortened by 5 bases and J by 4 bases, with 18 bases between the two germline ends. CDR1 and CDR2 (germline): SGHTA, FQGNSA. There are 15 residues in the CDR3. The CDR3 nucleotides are TGTGCCAGCAGCCCGGTAGGGCAGGGAGGATACGAGCAGTACTTC. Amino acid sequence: CASSPVGQGGYEQYF. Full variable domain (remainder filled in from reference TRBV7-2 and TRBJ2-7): GAGVSQSPSNKVTEKGKDVELRCDPISGHTALYWYRQSLGQGLEFLIYFQGNSAPDKSGLPSDRFSAERTGGSVSTLTIQRTQQEDSAVYLCASSPVGQGGYEQYFGPGTRLTVT.

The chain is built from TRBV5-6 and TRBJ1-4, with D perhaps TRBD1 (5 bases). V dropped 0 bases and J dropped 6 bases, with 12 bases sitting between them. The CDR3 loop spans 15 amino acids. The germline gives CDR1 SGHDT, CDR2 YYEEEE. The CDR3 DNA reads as TGTGCCAGCAGCTTGGGCGGGGGAGACGATGAAAAACTGTTTTTT. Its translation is CASSLGGGDDEKLFF.

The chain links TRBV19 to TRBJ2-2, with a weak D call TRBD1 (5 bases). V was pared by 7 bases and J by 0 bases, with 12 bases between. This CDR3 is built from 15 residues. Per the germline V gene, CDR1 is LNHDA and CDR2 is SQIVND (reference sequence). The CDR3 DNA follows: TGTGCCAGTATTAAAGGGGTGGCGAACACCGGGGAGCTGTTTTTT. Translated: CASIKGVANTGELFF. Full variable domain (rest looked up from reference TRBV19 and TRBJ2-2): DGGITQSPKYLFRKEGQNVTLSCEQNLNHDAMYWYRQDPGQGLRLIYYSQIVNDFQKGDIAEGYSVSREKKESFPLTVTSAQKNPTAFYLCASIKGVANTGELFFGEGSRLTVL.

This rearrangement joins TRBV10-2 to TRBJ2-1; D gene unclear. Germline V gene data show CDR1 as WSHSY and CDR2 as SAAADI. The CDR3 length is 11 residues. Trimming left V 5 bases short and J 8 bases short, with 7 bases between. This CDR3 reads CASSFLDEQFF. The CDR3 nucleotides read TGCGCCAGCAGTTTCCTAGATGAGCAGTTCTTC.